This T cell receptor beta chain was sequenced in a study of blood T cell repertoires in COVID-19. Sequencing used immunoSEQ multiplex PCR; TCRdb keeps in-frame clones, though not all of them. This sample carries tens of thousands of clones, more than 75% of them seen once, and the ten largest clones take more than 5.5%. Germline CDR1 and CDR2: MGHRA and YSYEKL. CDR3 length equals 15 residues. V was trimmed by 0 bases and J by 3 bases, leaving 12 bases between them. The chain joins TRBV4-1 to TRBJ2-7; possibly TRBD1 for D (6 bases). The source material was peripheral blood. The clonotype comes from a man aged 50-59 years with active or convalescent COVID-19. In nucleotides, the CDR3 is TGCGCCAGCAGCCAAGATCAAGGGGGTCTCTACGAGCAGTACTTC. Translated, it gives CASSQDQGGLYEQYF.